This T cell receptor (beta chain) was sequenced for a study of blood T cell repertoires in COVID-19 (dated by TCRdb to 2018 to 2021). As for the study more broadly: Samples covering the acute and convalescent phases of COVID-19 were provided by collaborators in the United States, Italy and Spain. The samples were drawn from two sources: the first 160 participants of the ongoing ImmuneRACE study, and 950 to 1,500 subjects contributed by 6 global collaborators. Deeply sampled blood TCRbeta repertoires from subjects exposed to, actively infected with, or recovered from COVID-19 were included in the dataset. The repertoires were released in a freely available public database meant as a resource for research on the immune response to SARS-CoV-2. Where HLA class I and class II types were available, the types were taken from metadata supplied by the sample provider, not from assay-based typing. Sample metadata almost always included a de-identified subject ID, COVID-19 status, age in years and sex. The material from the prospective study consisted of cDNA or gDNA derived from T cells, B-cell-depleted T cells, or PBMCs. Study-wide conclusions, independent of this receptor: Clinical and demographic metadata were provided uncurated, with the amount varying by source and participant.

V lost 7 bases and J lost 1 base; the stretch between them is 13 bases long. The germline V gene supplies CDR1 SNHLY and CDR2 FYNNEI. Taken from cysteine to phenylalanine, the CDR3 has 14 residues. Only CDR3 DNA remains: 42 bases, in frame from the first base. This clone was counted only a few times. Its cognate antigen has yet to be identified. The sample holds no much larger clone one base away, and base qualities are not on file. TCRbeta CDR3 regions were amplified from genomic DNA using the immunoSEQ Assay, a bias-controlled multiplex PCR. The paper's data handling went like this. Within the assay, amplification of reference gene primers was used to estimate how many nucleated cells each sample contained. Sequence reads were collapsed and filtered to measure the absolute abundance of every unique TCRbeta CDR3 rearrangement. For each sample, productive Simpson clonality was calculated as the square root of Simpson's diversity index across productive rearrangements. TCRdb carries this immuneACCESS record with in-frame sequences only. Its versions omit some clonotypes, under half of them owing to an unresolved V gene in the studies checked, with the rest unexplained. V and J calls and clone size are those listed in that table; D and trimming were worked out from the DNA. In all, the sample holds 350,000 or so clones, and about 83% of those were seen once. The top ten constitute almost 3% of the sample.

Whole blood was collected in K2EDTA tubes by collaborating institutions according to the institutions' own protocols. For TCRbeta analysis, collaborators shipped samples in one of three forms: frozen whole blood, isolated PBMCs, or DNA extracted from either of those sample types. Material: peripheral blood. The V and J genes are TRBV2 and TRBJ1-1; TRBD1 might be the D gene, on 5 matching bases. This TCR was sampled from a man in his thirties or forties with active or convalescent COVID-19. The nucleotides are TGTGCCAGCACCTACGACAGTGCGAACACTGAAGCTTTCTTT. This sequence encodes CASTYDSANTEAFF.